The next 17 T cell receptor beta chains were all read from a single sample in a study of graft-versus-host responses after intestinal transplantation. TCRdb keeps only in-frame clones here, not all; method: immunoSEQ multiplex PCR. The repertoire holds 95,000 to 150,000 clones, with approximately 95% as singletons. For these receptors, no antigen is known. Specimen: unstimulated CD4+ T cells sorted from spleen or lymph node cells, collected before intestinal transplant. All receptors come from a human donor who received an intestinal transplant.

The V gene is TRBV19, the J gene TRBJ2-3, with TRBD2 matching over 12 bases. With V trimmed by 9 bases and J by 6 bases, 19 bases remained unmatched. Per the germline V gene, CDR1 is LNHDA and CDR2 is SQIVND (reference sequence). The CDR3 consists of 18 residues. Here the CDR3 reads CARDRRLAGGYGTDTQYF. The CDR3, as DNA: TGTGCCAGGGACAGGAGGCTAGCGGGAGGGTATGGTACCGATACGCAGTATTTT.

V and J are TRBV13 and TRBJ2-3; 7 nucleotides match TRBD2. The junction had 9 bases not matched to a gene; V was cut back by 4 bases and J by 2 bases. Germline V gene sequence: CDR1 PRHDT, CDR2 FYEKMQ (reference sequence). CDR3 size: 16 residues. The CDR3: CASSSTGTTPTDTQYF. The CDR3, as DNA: TGTGCCAGCAGCTCCACCGGGACTACCCCCACAGATACGCAGTATTTT.

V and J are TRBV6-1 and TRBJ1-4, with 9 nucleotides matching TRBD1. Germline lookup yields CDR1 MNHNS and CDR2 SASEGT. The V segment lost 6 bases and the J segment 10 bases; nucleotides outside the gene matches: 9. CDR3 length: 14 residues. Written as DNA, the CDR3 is TGTGCCAGCAGCGAACAGGGGGCAAGCGTAAAACTGTTTTTT. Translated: CASSEQGASVKLFF.

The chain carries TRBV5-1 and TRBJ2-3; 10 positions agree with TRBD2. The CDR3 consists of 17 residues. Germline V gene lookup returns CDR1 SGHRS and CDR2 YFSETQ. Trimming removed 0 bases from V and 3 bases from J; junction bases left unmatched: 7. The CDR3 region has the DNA TGCGCCAGCAGCTTGGCCGGGTCTAGCGGGAGAACAGATACGCAGTATTTT. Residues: CASSLAGSSGRTDTQYF.

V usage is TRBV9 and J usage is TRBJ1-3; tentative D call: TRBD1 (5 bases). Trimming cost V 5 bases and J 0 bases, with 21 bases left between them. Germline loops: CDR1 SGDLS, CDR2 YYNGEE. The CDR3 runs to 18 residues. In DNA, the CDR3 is TGTGCCAGCAGGGATCGACCGGGACCCGAGACCTCTGGAAACACCATATATTTT. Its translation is CASRDRPGPETSGNTIYF.

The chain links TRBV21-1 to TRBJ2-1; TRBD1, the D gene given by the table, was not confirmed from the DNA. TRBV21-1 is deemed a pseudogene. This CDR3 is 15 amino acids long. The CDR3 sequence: CASSRDRGTYNEQFF. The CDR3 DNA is TGTGCCAGCAGCAGGGACAGGGGGACGTACAATGAGCAGTTCTTC.

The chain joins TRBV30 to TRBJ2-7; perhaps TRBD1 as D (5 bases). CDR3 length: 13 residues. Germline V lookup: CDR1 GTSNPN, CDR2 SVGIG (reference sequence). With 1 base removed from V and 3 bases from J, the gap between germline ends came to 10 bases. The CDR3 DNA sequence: TGTGCCTGGAGTGATGGACACGTCTACGAGCAGTACTTC. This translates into CAWSDGHVYEQYF.

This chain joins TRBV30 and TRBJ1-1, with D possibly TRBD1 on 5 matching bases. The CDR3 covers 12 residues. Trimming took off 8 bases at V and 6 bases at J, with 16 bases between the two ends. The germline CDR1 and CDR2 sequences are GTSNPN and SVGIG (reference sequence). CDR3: CAHSGGTAEAFF. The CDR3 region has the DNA TGTGCCCACTCGGGAGGGACCGCTGAAGCTTTCTTT.

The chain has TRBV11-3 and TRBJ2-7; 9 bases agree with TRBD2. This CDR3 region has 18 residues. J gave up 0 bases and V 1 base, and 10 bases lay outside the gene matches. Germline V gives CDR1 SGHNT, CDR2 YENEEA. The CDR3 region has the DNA TGTGCCAGCAGCTTAGTTCCACAGCCGGGACTAGCCTCCTACGAGCAGTACTTC. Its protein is CASSLVPQPGLASYEQYF.

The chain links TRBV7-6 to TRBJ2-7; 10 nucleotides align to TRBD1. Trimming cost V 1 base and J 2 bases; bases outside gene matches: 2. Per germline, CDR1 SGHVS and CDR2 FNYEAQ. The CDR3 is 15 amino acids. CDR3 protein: CASSLVGQGTYEQYF. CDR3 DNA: TGTGCCAGCAGCTTAGTGGGACAGGGGACCTACGAGCAGTACTTC.

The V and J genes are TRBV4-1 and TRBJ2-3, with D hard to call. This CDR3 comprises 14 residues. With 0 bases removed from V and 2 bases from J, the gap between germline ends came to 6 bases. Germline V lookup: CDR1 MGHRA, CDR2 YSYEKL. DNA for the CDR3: TGCGCCAGCAGCCAAGATCCGACCACAGATACGCAGTATTTT. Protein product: CASSQDPTTDTQYF.

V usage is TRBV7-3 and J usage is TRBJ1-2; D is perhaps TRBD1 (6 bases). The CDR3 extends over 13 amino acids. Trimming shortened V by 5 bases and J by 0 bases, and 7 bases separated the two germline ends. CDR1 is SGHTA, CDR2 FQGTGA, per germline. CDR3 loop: CASSRQANYGYTF. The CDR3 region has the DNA TGTGCCAGCAGCCGACAGGCTAACTATGGCTACACCTTC.

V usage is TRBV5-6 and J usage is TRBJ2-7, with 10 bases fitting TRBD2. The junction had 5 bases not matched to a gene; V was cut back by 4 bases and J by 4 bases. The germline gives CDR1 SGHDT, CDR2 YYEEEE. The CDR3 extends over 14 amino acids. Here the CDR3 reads CASSRGTSVYEQYF. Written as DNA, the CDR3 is TGTGCCAGCAGCCGCGGGACTAGCGTATACGAGCAGTACTTC.

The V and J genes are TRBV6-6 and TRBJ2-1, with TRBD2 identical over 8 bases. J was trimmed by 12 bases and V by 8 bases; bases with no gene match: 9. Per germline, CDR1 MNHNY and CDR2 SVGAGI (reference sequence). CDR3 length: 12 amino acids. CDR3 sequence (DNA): TGTGCCAGCTCCGCCGGGGGGGTGTCGCAGTTCTTC. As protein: CASSAGGVSQFF.

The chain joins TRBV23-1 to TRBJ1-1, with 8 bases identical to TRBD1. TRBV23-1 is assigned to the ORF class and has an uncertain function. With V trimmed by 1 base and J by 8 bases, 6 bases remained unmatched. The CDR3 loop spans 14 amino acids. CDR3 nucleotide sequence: TGCGCCAGCAGTCAATACCAGGGGGCGGGAGAAGCTTTCTTT. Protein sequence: CASSQYQGAGEAFF.

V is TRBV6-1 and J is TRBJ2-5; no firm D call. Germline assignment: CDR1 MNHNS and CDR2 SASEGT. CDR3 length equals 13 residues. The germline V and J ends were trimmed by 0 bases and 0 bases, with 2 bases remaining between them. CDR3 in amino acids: CASSEAYQETQYF. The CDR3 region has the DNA TGTGCCAGCAGTGAAGCGTACCAAGAGACCCAGTACTTC.

CDR3 amino acids: CAWSRGTSRHNEQFF. CDR3 nucleotide sequence: TGTGCCTGGAGCCGAGGGACTAGCCGACACAATGAGCAGTTCTTC. The chain links TRBV30 to TRBJ2-1; TRBD2 aligns across 9 bases. The trim removed 3 bases at V and 5 bases at J, leaving 8 bases unmatched. The CDR3 loop spans 15 amino acids. Germline V CDR1 and CDR2: GTSNPN, SVGIG (reference sequence).